The source of this T cell receptor (beta chain) is a study of cytomegalovirus exposure and HLA in healthy donors. Notes on the study in general: A list of 150 to 200 TCR beta chains associated with cytomegalovirus was given. Being productive about 90% or about 30% of the time was typical of most TCR beta V segments in an earlier analysis. As was reported, the classifier diagnosed cytomegalovirus status with high specificity and sensitivity. More than 15,000 TCR beta sequences were associated with HLA alleles at 0.05 false discovery rate in a later analysis.

V gave up 3 bases and J gave up 3 bases, with 9 bases separating them. The CDR3 is 13 residues long. Looked up from germline, CDR1 is SGDLS and CDR2 is YYNGEE. The PCR employed 60 Vbeta primers together with 13 Jbeta primers. TCRdb keeps only in-frame clones here, not all; method: immunoSEQ multiplex PCR. This sample has tens of thousands of clones, with roughly 87% found just once. For this clone: Its antigen remains unidentified.

Sequencing used PBMCs. The TCR sequence derives from a female donor in good health and CMV-seronegative. The chain carries TRBV9 and TRBJ1-2; tentative D call: TRBD1 (5 bases). CDR3 region: CASSAGGDYGYTF. CDR3 in DNA: TGTGCCAGCAGCGCGGGGGGAGACTATGGCTACACCTTC.